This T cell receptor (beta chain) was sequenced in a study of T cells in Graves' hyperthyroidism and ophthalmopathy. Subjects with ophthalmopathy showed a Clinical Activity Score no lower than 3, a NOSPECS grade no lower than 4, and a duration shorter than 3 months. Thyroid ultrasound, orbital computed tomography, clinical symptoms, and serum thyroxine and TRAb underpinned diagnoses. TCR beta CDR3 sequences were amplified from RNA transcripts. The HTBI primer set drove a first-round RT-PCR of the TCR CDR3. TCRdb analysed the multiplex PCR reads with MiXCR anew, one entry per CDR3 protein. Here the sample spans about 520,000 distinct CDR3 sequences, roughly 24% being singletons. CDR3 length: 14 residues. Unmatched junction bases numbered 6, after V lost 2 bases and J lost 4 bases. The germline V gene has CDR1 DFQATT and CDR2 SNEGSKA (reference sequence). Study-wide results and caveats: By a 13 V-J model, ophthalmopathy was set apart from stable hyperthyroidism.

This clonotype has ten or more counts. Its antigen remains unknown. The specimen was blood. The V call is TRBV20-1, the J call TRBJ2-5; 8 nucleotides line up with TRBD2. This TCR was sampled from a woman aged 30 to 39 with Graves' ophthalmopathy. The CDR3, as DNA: TGCAGTGCTAGACCCGGACTAGCTGGAGAGACCCAGTACTTC. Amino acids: CSARPGLAGETQYF.